Following are 28 T cell receptor beta chains from one sample sequenced in a study of blood T cell repertoires in COVID-19. TCRdb keeps only in-frame clones here, not all; method: immunoSEQ multiplex PCR. The sample carries under 200,000 clones, 70% to 90% recorded once. The specimen sequenced was peripheral blood. These receptors were obtained from an elderly woman in a cohort sampled during active or convalescent COVID-19.

The CDR3: CASSDPSQGVISPLHF. The CDR3 DNA sequence: TGTGCCAGCAGTGACCCCTCACAGGGGGTAATTTCACCCCTCCACTTT. The rearrangement links TRBV25-1 to TRBJ1-6, with 8 bases that match TRBD1. The CDR3 length is 16 residues. Germline V CDR1 and CDR2: MGHDK, SYGVNS. After removal of 3 bases from V and 9 bases from J, the junction contained 10 bases not matched to a gene.

This clone was observed a few times. This chain joins TRBV7-9 and TRBJ2-5, with D uncertain. The germline CDR1 and CDR2 sequences are SEHNR and FQNEAQ (reference sequence). CDR3 length: 14 amino acids. V was cut by 2 bases and J by 2 bases, with 9 bases left in between. The CDR3 protein is CASSLRRRQETQYF. The CDR3 nucleotides read TGTGCCAGCAGCTTAAGACGGAGACAAGAGACCCAGTACTTC.

The rearrangement uses TRBV11-2 and TRBJ1-3; D ambiguous. The CDR3 totals 15 residues. The germline V gene has CDR1 SGHAT and CDR2 FQNNGV. Deletions cut 1 base from V and 0 bases from J, with 7 bases between. CDR3 amino acids: CASSLAQFSGNTIYF. The CDR3 coding sequence is TGTGCCAGCAGCTTAGCACAGTTCTCTGGAAACACCATATATTTT.

The chain is built from TRBV9 and TRBJ1-4; D remains ambiguous. The CDR3 consists of 12 residues. CDR1 and CDR2 from the germline V gene are SGDLS and YYNGEE. Deletions cut 3 bases from V and 7 bases from J, with 7 bases between. The DNA for the CDR3 is TGTGCCAGCAGCGCGCCAGGTGAAAAACTGTTTTTT. Translating gives CASSAPGEKLFF.

This rearrangement joins TRBV28 to TRBJ1-2; D may be TRBD1 (5 bases). Germline V CDR1 and CDR2: MDHEN, SYDVKM. The CDR3 runs 13 residues. V lost 1 base, J lost 6 bases, and 9 bases lay in between. The CDR3 nucleotides are TGTGCCAGCAGTTTATATCAAGGGGATGGCTACACCTTC. This gives the protein CASSLYQGDGYTF.

The CDR3 loop is CASQATQAGPTGELFF. In DNA form, the CDR3 reads TGCGCCTCGCAAGCGACCCAAGCGGGACCCACCGGGGAGCTGTTTTTT. The chain is built from TRBV5-1 and TRBJ2-2, with TRBD2 matching 7 bases. V trimming: 10 bases; J trimming: 4 bases; junction bases outside the gene matches: 16. The length of the CDR3 is 16 residues. The germline gives CDR1 SGHRS, CDR2 YFSETQ.

The chain is built from TRBV19 and TRBJ1-6, with 8 bases fitting TRBD1. V dropped 7 bases and J dropped 7; count of bases not matched to a gene: 9. This CDR3 comprises 15 residues. The germline V gene encodes CDR1 LNHDA and CDR2 SQIVND (reference sequence). Here the CDR3 DNA reads TGTGCCAGTACCCCGACAGGGGTAGGGAATTCACCCCTCCACTTT. Its protein is CASTPTGVGNSPLHF.

This clone was found once. The chain recombines TRBV28 with TRBJ2-5; 7 bases match TRBD1. Germline trimming cut 7 bases from V and 4 bases from J; bases unmatched to any gene: 15. Germline loops: CDR1 MDHEN, CDR2 SYDVKM. CDR3 size: 16 residues. The CDR3 DNA follows: TGTGCCAGCACCCCTTCTGGCTGGACAGGAGGAGAGACCCAGTACTTC. It codes for CASTPSGWTGGETQYF.

The rearrangement uses TRBV30 and TRBJ1-6; no definite D call. CDR3 length: 14 amino acids. Germline V lookup: CDR1 GTSNPN, CDR2 SVGIG (reference sequence). The V gene lost 0 bases and the J gene lost 13 bases, with 16 bases spanning the gap. CDR3 bases: TGTGCCTGGAGTGTTGGTCTAGAGAGAGGGCCCCTCCACTTT. It specifies CAWSVGLERGPLHF.

The chain links TRBV28 to TRBJ1-3; TRBD1 is a possible D gene (5 bases). Trimming removed 5 bases from V and 0 bases from J, with 8 bases in between. CDR1 and CDR2 (germline): MDHEN, SYDVKM. The CDR3 loop spans 14 amino acids. CDR3 bases: TGTGCCAGCAGTCAGACAGCCTCTGGAAACACCATATATTTT. Translation gives CASSQTASGNTIYF.

J is TRBJ2-2 and V is TRBV20-1, with TRBD2 matching 8 bases. There are 15 residues in the CDR3. V was clipped by 3 bases and J by 4 bases; unmatched bases: 7. The germline V gene has CDR1 DFQATT and CDR2 SNEGSKA (reference sequence). CDR3 region: CSASAAGASTGELFF. The CDR3 nucleotides are TGCAGTGCTAGTGCAGCGGGGGCAAGCACCGGGGAGCTGTTTTTT.

The chain has TRBV28 and TRBJ2-7, with 9 positions matching TRBD1. The junction had 10 bases not matched to a gene; V was cut back by 2 bases and J by 8 bases. The germline V gene encodes CDR1 MDHEN and CDR2 SYDVKM. CDR3 length equals 15 residues. The CDR3 nucleotides read TGTGCCAGCAGTTTAATGGGACAGGGCATCCAGAAGCAGTACTTC. Protein: CASSLMGQGIQKQYF.

The chain links TRBV23-1 to TRBJ1-4, with D uncertain. TRBV23-1 is designated an ORF whose function remains uncertain. There are 14 residues in the CDR3. V was clipped by 4 bases and J by 1 base, with 7 bases between them. The CDR3 DNA sequence: TGCGCCAGCAGTCGCGTGCTAACTAATGAAAAACTGTTTTTT. Protein: CASSRVLTNEKLFF.

This chain uses TRBV7-9 with TRBJ1-2, with 8 positions matching TRBD1. The trim removed 2 bases at V and 5 bases at J, leaving 4 bases unmatched. CDR1 and CDR2 (germline): SEHNR, FQNEAQ (reference sequence). The CDR3 has 14 residues. The CDR3 DNA reads TGTGCCAGCAGCTTACAGACAGGGGTATATGGCTACACCTTC. Protein product: CASSLQTGVYGYTF.

The chain is built from TRBV9 and TRBJ2-1; 9 bases map to TRBD2. This CDR3 is built from 14 residues. Germline lookup yields CDR1 SGDLS and CDR2 YYNGEE. The V gene end was trimmed by 0 bases and the J gene end by 7 bases; junction bases not matched to a gene: 2. The CDR3 region is CASSVASGVNEQFF. CDR3 in DNA: TGTGCCAGCAGCGTAGCTAGCGGGGTAAATGAGCAGTTCTTC.

This chain uses TRBV28 with TRBJ1-3; 9 bases align to TRBD1. J lost 0 bases, V lost 5 bases, and 11 bases had no gene match. The germline V gene encodes CDR1 MDHEN and CDR2 SYDVKM. This CDR3 region has 18 residues. The CDR3 spells CASSPSPGQGSSGNTIYF. CDR3 nucleotide sequence: TGTGCCAGCAGTCCCTCCCCGGGACAGGGAAGCTCTGGAAACACCATATATTTT.

The chain couples TRBV29-1 to TRBJ2-1; D may be TRBD2 (6 bases). The V gene's germline CDR1 is SQVTM and CDR2 ANQGSEA. CDR3 size: 12 residues. V gave up 3 bases and J gave up 5 bases, with 8 bases separating them. The CDR3: CSVDSGHNEQFF. CDR3 in DNA: TGCAGCGTTGATAGCGGCCACAATGAGCAGTTCTTC.

This chain connects TRBV24-1 to TRBJ2-5, with D possibly matching TRBD1 (6 bases). V lost 10 bases and J 4 bases, leaving 12 bases between the germline ends. CDR3 size: 12 residues. Germline CDR1 KGHDR, CDR2 SFDVKD. CDR3 protein: CATGAQGETQYF. CDR3 coding DNA: TGTGCCACAGGGGCACAGGGAGAGACCCAGTACTTC.

The chain combines TRBV7-2 with TRBJ1-5, with unresolved D. The germline gives CDR1 SGHTA, CDR2 FQGNSA. Deletions cut 5 bases from V and 0 bases from J, with 5 bases between. The CDR3 runs to 13 residues. Here the CDR3 reads CASSPGSNQPQHF. In nucleotides, the CDR3 is TGTGCCAGCAGCCCAGGTAGCAATCAGCCCCAGCATTTT.

This sequence joins TRBV9 and TRBJ1-1; 9 nucleotides agree with TRBD1. The germline gives CDR1 SGDLS, CDR2 YYNGEE. V lost 4 bases, J lost 1 base, and 5 bases stayed unmatched. CDR3 length: 15 amino acids. The CDR3, as DNA: TGTGCCAGCAGCCCCCGGACAGGGGAGAACACTGAAGCTTTCTTT. Its translation: CASSPRTGENTEAFF.

The V gene is TRBV12-3 or TRBV12-4, the J gene TRBJ1-2; tentatively, D is TRBD1 (5 bases). The CDR3 has 13 amino acids. The V gene lost 6 bases and the J gene lost 3 bases, with 11 bases spanning the gap. The CDR3 protein is CASSSGTYYGYTF. The CDR3 DNA reads TGTGCCAGCAGCAGCGGGACGTACTATGGCTACACCTTC.

This clone was seen once. The chain employs TRBV29-1 and TRBJ2-7; weak D call: TRBD1 (6 bases). The V end was cut by 5 bases, the J end by 7 bases, with 24 bases between. This CDR3 contains 15 residues. Per germline, CDR1 SQVTM and CDR2 ANQGSEA. CDR3 nucleotides: TGCAGCGTTAATCCTGTTGGGGCAGGGGTTTGGGAGCAGTACGTC. It yields the protein CSVNPVGAGVWEQYV.

V is TRBV19 and J is TRBJ2-5; tentative D call: TRBD2 (6 bases). Trimming stripped 5 bases from V and 4 bases from J, with 14 bases between. Germline V gene sequence: CDR1 LNHDA, CDR2 SQIVND (reference sequence). The length of the CDR3 is 14 residues. CDR3 nucleotides: TGTGCCAGTAGTGCATTATTGGGGGGAGAGACCCAGTACTTC. It is translated as CASSALLGGETQYF.

The V and J genes are TRBV5-1 and TRBJ2-7; 9 bases are shared with TRBD1. V was clipped by 5 bases and J by 6 bases; unmatched bases: 9. This CDR3 has 14 residues. Germline values: CDR1 SGHRS, CDR2 YFSETQ. In DNA, the CDR3 is TGCGCCAGCAGGCTACTACAGGGGGCGGGCGAGCAGTACGTC. Residues: CASRLLQGAGEQYV.

The chain carries TRBV2 and TRBJ2-3; 13 bases line up with TRBD2. V shed 7 bases, J shed 6 bases, and the junction held 7 bases outside the gene matches. The CDR3 totals 15 residues. In germline, CDR1 is SNHLY, CDR2 FYNNEI. CDR3: CASIGLAGVSDTQYF. The CDR3 DNA is TGTGCCAGCATTGGACTAGCGGGAGTAAGTGATACGCAGTATTTT.

The rearrangement joins TRBV28 to TRBJ1-5; TRBD1 aligns across 10 bases. CDR3 length: 14 residues. The V gene end was trimmed by 5 bases and the J gene end by 7 bases; junction bases not matched to a gene: 5. Germline assignment: CDR1 MDHEN and CDR2 SYDVKM. The CDR3 protein is CASSADRGDQPQHF. CDR3 nucleotide sequence: TGTGCCAGCAGTGCGGACAGGGGGGACCAGCCCCAGCATTTT.

The chain employs TRBV3-1 (or the pseudogene TRBV3-2) and TRBJ2-5; possible D gene TRBD2, 6 bases. The CDR3 is made up of 19 amino acids. From germline, CDR1 is LGHDT and CDR2 YNNKEL (reference sequence). V was shortened by 3 bases and J by 2 bases, with 25 bases between the two germline ends. The CDR3 DNA sequence: TGTGCCAGCAGCCAGACACAGCGGTTGCTAGCGTCGAGGCAAGAGACCCAGTACTTC. This translates into CASSQTQRLLASRQETQYF.

This clone appeared once. This rearrangement joins TRBV7-9 to TRBJ1-2, with a weak D call TRBD1 (5 bases). Trimming removed 4 bases at V and 4 bases at J, with 16 bases between. This CDR3 region has 15 residues. Germline CDR1 and CDR2: SEHNR and FQNEAQ (reference sequence). The CDR3 region has the DNA TGTGCCAGCAGCTCTGGACATTCTTTCGGCTATGGCTACACCTTC. Encoded protein: CASSSGHSFGYGYTF.